This T cell receptor (beta chain) was sequenced in a study of OX40 agonist ivuxolimab in advanced cancers. Study information: Ivuxolimab was administered intravenously to patients at 0.01 to 10 mg/kg every 2 weeks. With a range of roughly 20 to 85, age averaged about 58 years, and around 80% were male.

The germline V gene encodes CDR1 SGHDN and CDR2 FVKESK. J lost 5 bases, V lost 5 bases, and 13 bases had no gene match. The CDR3 length is 17 residues. Profiling relied on immunoSEQ multiplex PCR, and the TCRdb table lists in-frame clones only, not all of them. The sample contains 70,000 to 95,000 clones, around 80% of which appear only once. Systemic immunosuppression or autoimmune disease history was grounds to exclude patients. The TCR was taken from an adult with an advanced solid tumor such as melanoma, head and neck, liver or kidney cancer. Here the sequenced sample was CD4+ or CD8+ T cells sorted from blood, taken in a trial of the OX40 agonist ivuxolimab. This chain uses TRBV14 with TRBJ2-1; 9 bases align to TRBD1. Here the CDR3 reads CASSDHTGTGFHNEQFF. In nucleotides, the CDR3 is TGTGCCAGCAGCGATCACACCGGGACAGGGTTCCACAATGAGCAGTTCTTC.